The 17 T cell receptor beta chains presented below share a single source sample, sequenced in a study of early T cells in non-severe SARS-CoV-2 infection. TCRdb used MiXCR to reprocess the 5' RACE reads, holding one entry per CDR3 protein. There are 54,000 or so distinct CDR3 sequences in the sample; 5.5% to 6.5% occur only once, and roughly 7.1% lies in the top ten. Sample: whole blood. The receptor set was obtained from an adult who was a healthcare worker with PCR-confirmed SARS-CoV-2 infection or an uninfected control (not recorded which).

The sample holds many counts of this clonotype. The chain joins TRBV7-2 to TRBJ2-2; D might be TRBD1 or TRBD2, each matching 5 bases. V was shortened by 1 base and J by 7 bases, with 13 bases between the two germline ends. CDR3 length equals 15 residues. Germline loops: CDR1 SGHTA, CDR2 FQGNSA. CDR3 coding DNA: TGTGCCAGCAGCTTAGGTGGGACCTGGGGCGGGGAGCTGTTTTTT. Translating it yields CASSLGGTWGGELFF.

This clonotype was counted ten times or more. The rearrangement links TRBV7-8 to TRBJ2-7; D is unresolved. The CDR3 covers 11 residues. Germline lookup yields CDR1 SGHVS and CDR2 FQNEAQ. Trimming stripped 4 bases from V and 12 bases from J, with 13 bases between. As DNA, the CDR3 is TGTGCCAGCAGCTCAACCACCAGGTGGTACTTC. This gives the protein CASSSTTRWYF. The variable domain in full, completed from reference TRBV7-8 and TRBJ2-7, reads GAGVSQSPRYKVAKRGQDVALRCDPISGHVSLFWYQQALGQGPEFLTYFQNEAQLDKSGLPSDRFFAERPEGSVSTLKIQRTQQEDSAVYLCASSSTTRWYFGPGTRLTVT.

The chain joins TRBV19 to TRBJ2-1, with D possibly matching TRBD1 (5 bases). This CDR3 comprises 15 residues. The V end was cut by 3 bases, the J end by 2 bases, with 11 bases between. Germline CDR1 is LNHDA and CDR2 is SQIVND (reference sequence). CDR3 in DNA: TGTGCCAGTAGTATGGGGCCTACCGCCTACAATGAGCAGTTCTTC. Its translation: CASSMGPTAYNEQFF. Complete variable domain (other parts from reference TRBV19 and TRBJ2-1): DGGITQSPKYLFRKEGQNVTLSCEQNLNHDAMYWYRQDPGQGLRLIYYSQIVNDFQKGDIAEGYSVSREKKESFPLTVTSAQKNPTAFYLCASSMGPTAYNEQFFGPGTRLTVL.

On this clonotype: This may arise from a read error, as a much more abundant clone is one base away. V gene TRBV9 combines with J gene TRBJ2-2; D is unclear. Germline V CDR1 and CDR2: SGDLS, YYNGEE. The CDR3 extends over 15 amino acids. The V and J ends lost 4 bases and 5 bases respectively, with 15 bases between them. CDR3 protein: CASSPRTRATGELFF. The CDR3 DNA reads TGTGCCAGCAGCCCCCGGACCAGAGCGACCGGGGAGCTGTTTTTT.

This clonotype was counted only a few times. The chain is built from TRBV19 and TRBJ1-2; D may be TRBD1 (5 bases). The CDR3 spans 14 residues. Looked up from germline, CDR1 is LNHDA and CDR2 is SQIVND (reference sequence). The V gene lost 1 base and the J gene lost 7 bases, with 13 bases spanning the gap. CDR3 sequence reads: CASSIATRGTGYTF. The CDR3 region has the DNA TGTGCCAGTAGTATAGCAACACGGGGGACTGGCTACACCTTC.

The chain joins TRBV9 to TRBJ1-2; D possibly corresponds to TRBD1 (6 bases). The CDR3 runs to 15 residues. Trimming left V 0 bases short and J 7 bases short, with 16 bases between. Germline values: CDR1 SGDLS, CDR2 YYNGEE. The CDR3 region is CASSVAGAGPPGYTF. DNA of the CDR3: TGTGCCAGCAGCGTAGCAGGGGCCGGTCCTCCTGGCTACACCTTC.

This clonotype was seen ten or more times. The chain carries TRBV7-6 and TRBJ2-3; 14 positions match TRBD2. J lost 2 bases, V lost 5 bases, and 21 bases had no gene match. The CDR3 has 22 amino acids. Germline V lookup: CDR1 SGHVS, CDR2 FNYEAQ. CDR3 sequence: CASSPLPRTSGGRGVLTDTQYF. The DNA for the CDR3 is TGTGCCAGCAGCCCCCTCCCGCGGACTAGCGGGGGGCGAGGGGTTCTCACAGATACGCAGTATTTT.

The chain couples TRBV18 to TRBJ2-7, with 10 bases matching TRBD1. The V gene end was trimmed by 3 bases and the J gene end by 7 bases; junction bases not matched to a gene: 6. CDR1 is KGHSH and CDR2 is LQKENI in the germline V gene. CDR3 length: 14 residues. The CDR3 DNA is TGTGCCAGCTCACCCCGGGACAGGGGATCGGAGCAGTACTTC. Translated, it gives CASSPRDRGSEQYF.

This clonotype was seen at least ten times. The rearrangement joins TRBV19 to TRBJ2-5; 8 positions agree with TRBD2. CDR1 is LNHDA, CDR2 SQIVND, per germline (reference sequence). The CDR3 loop spans 16 amino acids. The junction had 13 bases not matched to a gene; V was cut back by 9 bases and J by 1 base. As DNA, the CDR3 is TGTGCCAGCACTAAAGGGGTAGCGGGAAGCCAAGAGACCCAGTACTTC. Translating gives CASTKGVAGSQETQYF.

The table lists this clonotype with a few counts. The chain has TRBV7-2 and TRBJ2-7; the D gene is possibly TRBD2 (7 bases). The CDR3 totals 15 residues. The V gene lost 7 bases and the J gene lost 4 bases, with 20 bases spanning the gap. Germline assignment: CDR1 SGHTA and CDR2 FQGNSA. This CDR3 is CASIPLMGGHYEQYF. CDR3 sequence (DNA): TGTGCCAGCATCCCCCTTATGGGGGGGCATTACGAGCAGTACTTC.

This clonotype was recorded many times. The chain links TRBV11-2 to TRBJ2-5; possibly TRBD1 for D (5 bases). The V and J ends lost 7 bases and 7 bases respectively, with 22 bases between them. Per the germline V gene, CDR1 is SGHAT and CDR2 is FQNNGV. The CDR3 consists of 15 residues. CDR3 coding DNA: TGTGCCAGCACCCAAGACTGGGGAAGCCAGGGGACCCAGTACTTC. Protein: CASTQDWGSQGTQYF.

By share of the sample, this clonotype is medium-sized (0.01 to 0.1%). V gene TRBV29-1 combines with J gene TRBJ2-7, with D perhaps TRBD1 (6 bases). Germline CDR1 reads SQVTM; CDR2 reads ANQGSEA. The CDR3 extends over 14 amino acids. V was cut by 7 bases and J by 2 bases, with 18 bases left in between. CDR3 in amino acids: CSARTAYSTYEQYF. The CDR3 DNA is TGCAGCGCACGGACAGCTTACTCAACCTACGAGCAGTACTTC.

This clonotype was seen many times. V is TRBV11-2 and J is TRBJ2-1; D uncertain. CDR1 and CDR2 (germline): SGHAT, FQNNGV. V was clipped by 3 bases and J by 6 bases, with 6 bases between them. There are 12 residues in the CDR3. CDR3 sequence reads: CASSFLINEQFF. CDR3 in DNA: TGTGCCAGCAGCTTTTTAATCAATGAGCAGTTCTTC.

This clonotype was seen repeatedly, ten times or more. The V and J genes are TRBV30 and TRBJ2-1; TRBD1 matches at 7 bases. The CDR3 covers 14 residues. Germline values: CDR1 GTSNPN, CDR2 SVGIG (reference sequence). Trimming at V came to 5 bases and at J to 3 bases, leaving 7 bases not matched to a gene. The CDR3 nucleotides are TGTGCCTGGGGTACAGGGGCTCGCTACAATGAGCAGTTCTTC. Residues: CAWGTGARYNEQFF.

This clonotype was counted ten times or more. This chain uses TRBV6-4 with TRBJ2-1; 10 positions agree with TRBD2. This CDR3 is 15 amino acids long. CDR1 and CDR2 (germline): MRHNA, SNTAGT. J was trimmed by 0 bases and V by 4 bases; bases with no gene match: 0. The CDR3 DNA sequence: TGTGCCAGCAGTGCTAGCGGGGGCTCCTACAATGAGCAGTTCTTC. Residues: CASSASGGSYNEQFF.

This clonotype has at least ten counts. The rearrangement links TRBV5-1 to TRBJ2-5; no clear D. Trimming cost V 4 bases and J 0 bases, with 7 bases left between them. Germline V gene data show CDR1 as SGHRS and CDR2 as YFSETQ. The CDR3 extends over 13 amino acids. This CDR3 is CASSQSYQETQYF. The CDR3 nucleotides are TGCGCCAGCAGCCAATCCTACCAAGAGACCCAGTACTTC.

In this sample, this clonotype turned up a few times. The chain carries TRBV20-1 and TRBJ1-6; D not resolved. This CDR3 comprises 16 residues. CDR1 and CDR2 from the germline V gene are DFQATT and SNEGSKA (reference sequence). Trimming left V 0 bases short and J 0 bases short, with 9 bases between. The CDR3 DNA follows: TGCAGTGCTAGAGATCCCCGTAGCTCCTATAATTCACCCCTCCACTTT. Amino acid sequence: CSARDPRSSYNSPLHF.